This record concerns one TCR beta chain sequence. This sample is drawn from a study of blood T cell repertoires in COVID-19. Study-level background: From the United States, Italy and Spain came samples of acute and convalescent COVID-19.

The CDR3 loop spans 16 amino acids. Germline V gives CDR1 SGHVS, CDR2 FQNEAQ. After removal of 5 bases from V and 2 bases from J, the junction contained 10 bases not matched to a gene. In the authors' workflow: Amplification of reference gene primers was used by the study to estimate nucleated cell counts. TCRdb's copy holds only in-frame clones and misses some; the assay was immunoSEQ multiplex PCR. The V and J calls and clone size come from that table; D and trimming were worked out from the DNA. The sample lists 250,000 to 300,000 clones, under 90% seen once, with approximately 10% in the top ten. Patients in Seattle were enrolled during active infection, then followed longitudinally.

Sequenced material: peripheral blood. This receptor was identified in a woman aged 25 to 45 with COVID-19, enrolled during active disease. The chain recombines TRBV7-8 with TRBJ2-5, with 8 bases matching TRBD1. The CDR3 coding sequence is TGTGCCAGCAGCCTGCTCGGACAGGGCCGACAAGAGACCCAGTACTTC. Translating gives CASSLLGQGRQETQYF.